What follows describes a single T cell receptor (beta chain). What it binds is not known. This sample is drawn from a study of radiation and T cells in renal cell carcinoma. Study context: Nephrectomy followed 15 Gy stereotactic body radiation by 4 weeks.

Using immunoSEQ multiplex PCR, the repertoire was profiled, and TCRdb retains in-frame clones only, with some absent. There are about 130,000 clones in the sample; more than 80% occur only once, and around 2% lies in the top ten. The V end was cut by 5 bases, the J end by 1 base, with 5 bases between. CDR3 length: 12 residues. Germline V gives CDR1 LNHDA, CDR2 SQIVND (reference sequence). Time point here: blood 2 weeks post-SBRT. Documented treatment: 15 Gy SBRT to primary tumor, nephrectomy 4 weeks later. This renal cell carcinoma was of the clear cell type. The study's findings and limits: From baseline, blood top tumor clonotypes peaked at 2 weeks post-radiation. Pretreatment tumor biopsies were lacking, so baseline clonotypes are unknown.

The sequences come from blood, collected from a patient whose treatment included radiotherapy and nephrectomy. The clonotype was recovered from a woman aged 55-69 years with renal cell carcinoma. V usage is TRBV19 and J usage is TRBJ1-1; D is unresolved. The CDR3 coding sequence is TGTGCCAGTAGTGTAAGGAACACTGAAGCTTTCTTT. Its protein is CASSVRNTEAFF.